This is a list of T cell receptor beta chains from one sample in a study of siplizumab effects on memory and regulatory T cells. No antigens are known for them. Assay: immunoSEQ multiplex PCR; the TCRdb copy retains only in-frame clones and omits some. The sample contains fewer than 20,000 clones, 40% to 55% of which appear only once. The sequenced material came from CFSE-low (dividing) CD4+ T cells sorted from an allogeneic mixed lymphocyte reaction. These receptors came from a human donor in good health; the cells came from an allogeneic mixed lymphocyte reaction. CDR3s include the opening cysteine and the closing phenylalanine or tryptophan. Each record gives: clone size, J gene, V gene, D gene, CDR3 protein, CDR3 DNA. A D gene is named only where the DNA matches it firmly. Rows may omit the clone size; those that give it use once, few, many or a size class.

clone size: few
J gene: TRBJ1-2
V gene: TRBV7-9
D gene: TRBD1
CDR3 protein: CASSFQGGGYTF
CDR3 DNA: TGTGCCAGCAGCTTTCAGGGGGGTGGCTACACCTTC

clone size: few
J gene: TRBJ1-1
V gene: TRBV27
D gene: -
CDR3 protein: CASSSAQGWTEAFF
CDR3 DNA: TGTGCCAGCAGTTCCGCCCAGGGGTGGACTGAAGCTTTCTTT

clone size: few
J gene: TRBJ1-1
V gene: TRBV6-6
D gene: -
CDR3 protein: CASSYMRRGEAFF
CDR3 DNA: TGTGCCAGCAGTTACATGAGGCGGGGCGAAGCTTTCTTT

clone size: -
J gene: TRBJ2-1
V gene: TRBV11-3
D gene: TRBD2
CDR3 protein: CASSLDLPSGGGEQFF
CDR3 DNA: TGTGCCAGCAGCTTAGATCTTCCTAGCGGGGGGGGTGAGCAGTTCTTC

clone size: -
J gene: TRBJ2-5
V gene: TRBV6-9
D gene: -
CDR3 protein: CASSEWETQYF
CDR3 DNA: TGTGCCAGCAGTGAATGGGAGACCCAGTACTTC

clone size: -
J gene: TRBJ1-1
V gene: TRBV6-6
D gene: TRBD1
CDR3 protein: CASSYRTGNTEAFF
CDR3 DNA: TGTGCCAGCAGTTACCGGACAGGGAACACTGAAGCTTTCTTT

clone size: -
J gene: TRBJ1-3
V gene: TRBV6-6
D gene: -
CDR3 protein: CASRPREALGNTIYF
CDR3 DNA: TGTGCCAGCAGACCCAGGGAGGCCCTAGGAAACACCATATATTTT

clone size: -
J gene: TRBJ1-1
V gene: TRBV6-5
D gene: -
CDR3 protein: CASSENTEAFF
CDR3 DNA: TGTGCCAGCAGTGAAAACACTGAAGCTTTCTTT

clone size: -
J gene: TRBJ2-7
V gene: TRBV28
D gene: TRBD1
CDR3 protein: CASSRWTGGYEQYF
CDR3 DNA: TGTGCCAGCAGTCGCTGGACAGGGGGCTACGAGCAGTACTTC

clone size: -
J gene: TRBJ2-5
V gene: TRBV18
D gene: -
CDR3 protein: CASSTLAGEGETQYF
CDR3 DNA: TGTGCCAGCTCGACCCTCGCAGGGGAGGGTGAGACCCAGTACTTC

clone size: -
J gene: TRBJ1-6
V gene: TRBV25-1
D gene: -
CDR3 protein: CASSEPSLYNSPLHF
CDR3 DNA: TGTGCCAGCAGTGAACCCAGCCTCTATAATTCACCCCTCCACTTT

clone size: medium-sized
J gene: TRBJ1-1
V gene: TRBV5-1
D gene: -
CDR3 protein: CASSLDQGANTEAFF
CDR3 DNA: TGCGCCAGCAGCTTGGATCAGGGTGCGAACACTGAAGCTTTCTTT

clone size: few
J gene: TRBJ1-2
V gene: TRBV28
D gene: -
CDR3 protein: CASSLGLGYGYTF
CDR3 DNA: TGTGCCAGCAGTTTGGGTCTCGGCTATGGCTACACCTTC

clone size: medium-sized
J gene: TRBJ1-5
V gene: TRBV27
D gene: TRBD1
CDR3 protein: CARTSRDSWLPQHF
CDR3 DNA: TGTGCCCGCACGTCCCGGGACAGTTGGCTACCCCAGCATTTT

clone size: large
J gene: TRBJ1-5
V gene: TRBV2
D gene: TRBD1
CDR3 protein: CASSGQGARQPQHF
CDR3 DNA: TGTGCCAGCAGCGGACAGGGGGCAAGGCAGCCCCAGCATTTT

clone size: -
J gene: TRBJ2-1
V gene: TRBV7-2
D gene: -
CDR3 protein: CASSLNVVSLSGEQFF
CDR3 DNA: TGTGCCAGCAGCTTAAATGTAGTGTCCCTTTCCGGTGAGCAGTTCTTC

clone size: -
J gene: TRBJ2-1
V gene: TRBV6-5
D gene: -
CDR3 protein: CASSYFNYNEQFF
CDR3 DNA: TGTGCCAGCAGTTACTTCAATTACAATGAGCAGTTCTTC

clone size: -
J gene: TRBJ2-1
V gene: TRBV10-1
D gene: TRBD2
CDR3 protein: CASTQPSGGPLNEQFF
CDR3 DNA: TGCGCCAGCACCCAACCTAGCGGGGGTCCGCTCAATGAGCAGTTCTTC

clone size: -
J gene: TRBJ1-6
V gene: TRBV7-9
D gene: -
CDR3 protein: CASSFRNGSPLHF
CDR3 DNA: TGTGCCAGCAGCTTCAGGAACGGTTCACCCCTCCACTTT